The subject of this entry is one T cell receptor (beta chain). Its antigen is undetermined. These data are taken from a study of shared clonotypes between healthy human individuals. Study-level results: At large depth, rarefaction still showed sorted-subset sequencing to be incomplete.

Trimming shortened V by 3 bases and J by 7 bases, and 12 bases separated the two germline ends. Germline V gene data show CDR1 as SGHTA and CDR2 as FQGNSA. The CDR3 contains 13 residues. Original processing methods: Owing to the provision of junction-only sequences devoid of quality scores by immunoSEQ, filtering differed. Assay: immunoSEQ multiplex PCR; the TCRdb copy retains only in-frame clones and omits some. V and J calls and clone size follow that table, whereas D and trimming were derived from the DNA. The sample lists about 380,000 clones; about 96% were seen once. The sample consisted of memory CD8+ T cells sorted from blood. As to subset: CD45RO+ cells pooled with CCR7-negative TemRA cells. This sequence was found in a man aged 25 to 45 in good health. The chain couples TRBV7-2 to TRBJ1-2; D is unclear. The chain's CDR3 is CASSLGGLGGYTF. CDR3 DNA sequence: TGTGCCAGCAGCTTGGGAGGGCTCGGTGGCTACACCTTC.